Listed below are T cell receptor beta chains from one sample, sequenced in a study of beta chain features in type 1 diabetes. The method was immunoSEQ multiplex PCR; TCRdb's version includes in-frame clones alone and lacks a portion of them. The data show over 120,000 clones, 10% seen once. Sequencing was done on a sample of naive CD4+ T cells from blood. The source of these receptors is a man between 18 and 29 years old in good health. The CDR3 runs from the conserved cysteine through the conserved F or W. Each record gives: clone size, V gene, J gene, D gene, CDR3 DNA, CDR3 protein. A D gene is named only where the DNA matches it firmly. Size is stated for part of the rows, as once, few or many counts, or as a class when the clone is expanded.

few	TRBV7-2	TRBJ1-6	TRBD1	TGTGCCAGCAGCTTAGGACAGGGTAACCTTAGACCGAATTCACCCCTCCACTTT	CASSLGQGNLRPNSPLHF
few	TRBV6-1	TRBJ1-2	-	TGTGCCAGCAGTGAGTCCAGGGGAAGATACTACACCTTC	CASSESRGRYYTF
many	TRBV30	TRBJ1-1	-	TGTGCCTGGACACCCGGGAGGATGAACACTGAAGCTTTCTTT	CAWTPGRMNTEAFF
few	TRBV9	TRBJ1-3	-	TGTGCCAGCAGCCCACCGACAGTTACTGGAAACACCATATATTTT	CASSPPTVTGNTIYF
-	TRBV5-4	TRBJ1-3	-	TGTGCCAGCAGTGCCGGCGGGACCTACTCTGGAAACACCATATATTTT	CASSAGGTYSGNTIYF
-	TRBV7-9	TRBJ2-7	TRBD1	TGTGCCAGCAGCCGGACAGGGACCGGGGCCTACGAGCAGTACTTC	CASSRTGTGAYEQYF
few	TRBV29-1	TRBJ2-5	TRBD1	TGCAGCGTTGCTGGGGACAGGGAACGACAAGAGACCCAGTACTTC	CSVAGDRERQETQYF
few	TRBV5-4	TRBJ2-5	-	TGTGCCAGCAGCCCGCGACAAAACCAAGAGACCCAGTACTTC	CASSPRQNQETQYF
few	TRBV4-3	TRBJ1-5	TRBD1	TGCGCCAGCAGCCAAGAACTCGCCGGGACAGGGGCCAATCAGCCCCAGCATTTT	CASSQELAGTGANQPQHF
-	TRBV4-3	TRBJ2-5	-	TGCGCCAGCAGCCAAAACGGTGCAGGGGCAGAGACCCAGTACTTC	CASSQNGAGAETQYF
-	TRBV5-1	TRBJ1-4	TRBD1	TGCGCCAGCAGTTCGGACAGGGGTAATGAAAAACTGTTTTTT	CASSSDRGNEKLFF
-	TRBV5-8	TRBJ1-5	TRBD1	TGTGCCAGCAGCTTAGGGACAGCGAATCAGCCCCAGCATTTT	CASSLGTANQPQHF
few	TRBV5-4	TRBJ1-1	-	TGTGCCAGCAGCTTAGGCGCGAGCGTGAACACTGAAGCTTTCTTT	CASSLGASVNTEAFF
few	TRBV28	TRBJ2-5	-	TGTGCCAGCCAGGATGGAGGTTCAGAGACCCAGTACTTC	CASQDGGSETQYF
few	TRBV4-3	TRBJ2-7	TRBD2	TGCGCCAGCAGCCAAGATTTTAGCGGGGGGTCCTACGAGCAGTACTTC	CASSQDFSGGSYEQYF
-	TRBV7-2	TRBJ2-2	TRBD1	TGTGCCAGCAGATTACAGGGGGCCGACACCGGGGAGCTGTTTTTT	CASRLQGADTGELFF
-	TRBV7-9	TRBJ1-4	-	TGTGCCAGCAGCCGATACAGGGAAACTAATGAAAAACTGTTTTTT	CASSRYRETNEKLFF
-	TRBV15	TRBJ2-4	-	TGTGCCACCAGCAGAGACCCGCAGGCGACCAAAAACATTCAGTACTTC	CATSRDPQATKNIQYF
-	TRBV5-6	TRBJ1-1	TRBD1	TGTGCCAGCAGCTTTCCGGACAGGGGAGAAGCTTTCTTT	CASSFPDRGEAFF
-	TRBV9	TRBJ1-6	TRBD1	TGTGCCAGCAGCGTAGGGGGACAGGCCTCCTATAATTCACCCCTCCACTTT	CASSVGGQASYNSPLHF
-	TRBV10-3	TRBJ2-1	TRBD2	TGTGCCATCAGTGGAACTAGCGGGACCAACAATGAGCAGTTCTTC	CAISGTSGTNNEQFF
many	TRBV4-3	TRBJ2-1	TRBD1	TGCGCCAGCAGCCAAATAGTAGGACAGGACAACAATGAGCAGTTCTTC	CASSQIVGQDNNEQFF
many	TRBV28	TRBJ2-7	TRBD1	TGTGCCAGCAGTTTAACCGGGACAGCGTCCTACGAGCAGTACTTC	CASSLTGTASYEQYF
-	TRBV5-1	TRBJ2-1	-	TGCGCCAGCAGCCTACGCCCGGGTGAGCAGTTCTTC	CASSLRPGEQFF
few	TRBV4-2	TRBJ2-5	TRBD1	TGTGCCAGCAGCCAAGGGGCAGGGGGCAGGGAGACCCAGTACTTC	CASSQGAGGRETQYF
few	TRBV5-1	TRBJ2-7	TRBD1	TGCGCCAGCAGCTTGGTCACGGTCCGGGACAGGGGAGGGTACGAGCAGTACTTC	CASSLVTVRDRGGYEQYF
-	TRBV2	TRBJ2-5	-	TGTGCCAGCGGGCCAGGACTTCGCGCTCAAGAGACCCAGTACTTC	CASGPGLRAQETQYF
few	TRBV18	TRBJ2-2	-	TGTGCCAGCTCACCAGGGGGCGCGAACACCGGGGAGCTGTTTTTT	CASSPGGANTGELFF
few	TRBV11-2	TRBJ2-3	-	TGTGCCAGCAGCTTAGACAGACTATCCGGCACAGATACGCAGTATTTT	CASSLDRLSGTDTQYF
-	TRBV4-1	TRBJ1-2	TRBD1	TGCGCCAGCAGCCCAGGGACAGGAGCTAACTATGGCTACACCTTC	CASSPGTGANYGYTF
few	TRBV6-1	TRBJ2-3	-	TGTGCCAGCAGTGAGAGAGATACGCAGTATTTT	CASSERDTQYF
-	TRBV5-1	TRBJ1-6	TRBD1	TGCGCCAGCAGCCCCGAGACAGGGTTCTATAATTCACCCCTCCACTTT	CASSPETGFYNSPLHF
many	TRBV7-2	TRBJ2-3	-	TGTGCCAGCAGCTTGGGGGGGGCCCCAGATACGCAGTATTTT	CASSLGGAPDTQYF
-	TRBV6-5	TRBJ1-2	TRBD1	TGTGCCAGCAGCCTATACAGGGGGAATAACTATGGCTACACCTTC	CASSLYRGNNYGYTF
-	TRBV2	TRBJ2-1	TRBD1	TGTGCCAGCAGTGAAGAGGGGACAGGGTATAGTGAGCAGTTCTTC	CASSEEGTGYSEQFF
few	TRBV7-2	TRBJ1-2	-	TGTGCCAGCAGCCTAGACTCTGGCTACACCTTC	CASSLDSGYTF
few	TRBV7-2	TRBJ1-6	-	TGTGCCAGCATCTCCTCTTCGGGACTGCCAAATTCACCCCTCCACTTT	CASISSSGLPNSPLHF
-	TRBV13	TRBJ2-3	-	TGTGCCAGCACCAGAGTTGAGGCTACGCAGTATTTT	CASTRVEATQYF
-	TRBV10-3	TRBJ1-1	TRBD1	TGTGCCAACCGACAGGGCGCCAACACTGAAGCTTTCTTT	CANRQGANTEAFF
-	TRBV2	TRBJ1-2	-	TGTGCCAGCAGCGCGACAGGTTTTTCTAACTATGGCTACACCTTC	CASSATGFSNYGYTF
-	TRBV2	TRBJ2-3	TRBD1	TGTGCCAGCACCGAGGACAGGGGGACAGATACGCAGTATTTT	CASTEDRGTDTQYF
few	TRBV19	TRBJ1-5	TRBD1	TGTGCCAGTAGTCCCCGGGACAGGGGAAGCAATCAGCCCCAGCATTTT	CASSPRDRGSNQPQHF
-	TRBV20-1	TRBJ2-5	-	TGCAGTGCTCGAACTACCCTGGAGCAGTACTTC	CSARTTLEQYF
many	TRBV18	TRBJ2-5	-	TGTGCCAGCTCACCCCGGCACAGGGAAGAGACCCAGTACTTC	CASSPRHREETQYF
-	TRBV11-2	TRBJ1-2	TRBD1	TGTGCCAGCAGCTTAGACGGGACAGGCTATGGCTACACCTTC	CASSLDGTGYGYTF
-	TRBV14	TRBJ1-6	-	TGTGCCAGCAGCCAGAGAAATTCACCCCTCCACTTT	CASSQRNSPLHF
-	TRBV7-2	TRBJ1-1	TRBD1	TGTGCCAGCAGCTTAACCGGGACAGGGGGCAACACTGAAGCTTTCTTT	CASSLTGTGGNTEAFF
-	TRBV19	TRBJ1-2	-	TGTGCCAGTAGTGATTCGGGGAGGAGTCGGTACTATGGCTACACCTTC	CASSDSGRSRYYGYTF
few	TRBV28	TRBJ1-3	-	TGTGCCAGCACCACACAGAGCTCTGGAAACACCATATATTTT	CASTTQSSGNTIYF
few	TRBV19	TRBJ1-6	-	TGTGCCATTCCCGGCAGGGGCTCCTATAATTCACCCCTCCACTTT	CAIPGRGSYNSPLHF
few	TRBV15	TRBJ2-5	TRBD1	TGTGCCACCAGCACCTCGGACAGGGTCAGTCTTGGAGAGACCCAGTACTTC	CATSTSDRVSLGETQYF
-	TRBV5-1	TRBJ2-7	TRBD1	TGCGCCAGCAGATCCAGGGGGCCGCCCTACGAGCAGTACTTC	CASRSRGPPYEQYF